One and the same sample provided the 5 T cell receptor beta chains below, sequenced in a study of T-cell memory formation after mild COVID-19. TCRdb itself ran the 5' RACE reads through MiXCR, one entry per CDR3 protein. The sample lists tens of thousands of distinct CDR3 sequences; over 8.5% were seen once. Sequenced input: PBMCs or a T cell subset sorted from them (not recorded which). The source is an adult woman who had mild COVID-19 (a few samples of this study predate the infection). Cell type and time point are not known.

This clonotype showed up just a few times. The chain recombines TRBV11-1 with TRBJ2-1, with a tentative D call TRBD2 (6 bases). Trimming stripped 5 bases from V and 9 bases from J, with 17 bases between. The length of the CDR3 is 14 residues. Germline V CDR1 and CDR2: SGHAT, FQDESV (reference sequence). As DNA, the CDR3 is TGTGCCAGCAGCGCGGGACTCCTCCCCAGTGAGCAGTTCTTC. This encodes CASSAGLLPSEQFF.

There are a few counts of this clonotype. The chain couples TRBV25-1 to TRBJ1-2, with D maybe TRBD1 (5 bases). Trimming cost V 6 bases and J 7 bases, with 15 bases left between them. The CDR3 is made up of 13 amino acids. Germline CDR1 and CDR2: MGHDK and SYGVNS. The CDR3 DNA is TGTGCCAGCAGCGCCGGGACTCTTAGTGGCTACACCTTC. The encoded protein is CASSAGTLSGYTF.

The DNA for the CDR3 is TGCAGCGTTGAGAGGGGTGTTTCCCACGAGCAGTACTTC. Translating gives CSVERGVSHEQYF. The rearrangement links TRBV29-1 to TRBJ2-7; TRBD1 or TRBD2 may be the D gene (5 bases each). The CDR3 is 13 amino acids. V shed 3 bases and J shed 5 bases, with 14 bases lying between them. Germline loops: CDR1 SQVTM, CDR2 ANQGSEA.

This clonotype turned up a few times. The chain combines TRBV27 with TRBJ1-1; TRBD1 matches 8 bases. The CDR3 covers 14 residues. The V and J ends lost 3 bases and 0 bases, in that order; junction bases with no gene match: 0. Germline CDR1 and CDR2: MNHEY and SMNVEV (reference sequence). Here the CDR3 DNA reads TGTGCCAGCAGTTTGACAGGGGTGAACACTGAAGCTTTCTTT. Translated, it gives CASSLTGVNTEAFF.

This sequence joins TRBV4-1 and TRBJ2-2, with D unresolved. Per the germline V gene, CDR1 is MGHRA and CDR2 is YSYEKL. The CDR3 covers 14 residues. The V and J ends lost 0 bases and 4 bases respectively, with 6 bases between them. CDR3 amino acids: CASSQDRSTGELFF. In DNA, the CDR3 is TGCGCCAGCAGCCAAGACAGGTCCACCGGGGAGCTGTTTTTT.